The entry below gives a single T cell receptor (beta chain) sequence along with its context. Sequencing was performed with immunoSEQ multiplex PCR; in TCRdb, only in-frame clones are kept and a portion is missing. The sample holds fewer than 150,000 clones, around 80% seen once. This specimen comes from a study of blood T cell repertoires in COVID-19. J lost 2 bases, V lost 3 bases, and 6 bases had no gene match. Germline V CDR1 and CDR2: LGHNA, YNFKEQ. The length of the CDR3 is 15 residues. The chain is built from TRBV4-2 and TRBJ1-1; 7 bases are shared with TRBD1. The sequence was collected from a man aged 55-75 years who had recovered from COVID-19. What was sequenced was peripheral blood. CDR3 loop: CASSHTDRANTEAFF. CDR3 sequence (DNA): TGTGCCAGCAGCCACACCGACAGGGCCAACACTGAAGCTTTCTTT.